This T cell receptor (beta chain) was documented in a study of T cell responses to AZD1222 COVID-19 vaccine. The study's findings and limits: Recipients of two AZD1222 doses showed rising Spike-specific TCR breadth and depth. Spike-wide vaccine-associated CD4 TCRs dominated at 160-218 and 743-854. At baseline, just a handful of AZD1222 recipients tested seropositive.

Using immunoSEQ multiplex PCR, the repertoire was profiled, and TCRdb retains in-frame clones only, with some absent. The sample includes around 120,000 clones, 80% to 90% of them seen just once. CDR3 length: 11 amino acids. Germline V gene sequence: CDR1 MNHEY, CDR2 SMNVEV (reference sequence). Note on this clone: Its antigen is still unknown. At one end the junction does not follow the germline gene, possibly because of a read error.

The specimen was peripheral blood, collected 28 days after the second AZD1222 dose. The chain uses TRBV27 and TRBJ2-5, with D unresolved. The clonotype comes from an adult who received the AZD1222 COVID-19 vaccine. DNA of the CDR3: TGTGCCAGCAGTTCGCAAGAGACTCAGTACTTC. Translating it yields CASSSQETQYF.